The entry that follows covers one T cell receptor (beta chain) sequence. As yet, its antigen is unknown. The sample comes from a study of cytomegalovirus exposure and HLA in healthy donors. Points from the study as a whole: The productive fraction for most TCR beta V segments was about 87% or about 30% in an earlier analysis.

Primers for the PCR totalled 60 Vbeta and 13 Jbeta. TCRdb's table, derived via immunoSEQ multiplex PCR, lists solely in-frame clones and lacks some. Reported are roughly 120,000 clones; the ten largest clones contain under 1.3%. The clonotype was recovered from a man aged 18 to 30 in good health and CMV-seronegative. Sample: PBMCs.

The CDR3 region is CASSYRQVSYNSPLHF. The CDR3 bases are TGTGCCAGTAGTTATCGCCAGGTCTCCTATAATTCACCCCTCCACTTT. This chain connects TRBV19 to TRBJ1-6; D gene ambiguous. Between the trimmed V and J ends, which lost 5 bases and 0 bases, there was a span of 11 bases. The CDR3 length is 16 residues. The V gene's germline CDR1 is LNHDA and CDR2 SQIVND (reference sequence).